This T cell receptor (beta chain) was observed in a study of Graves' ophthalmopathy and Graves' hyperthyroidism. Overall study: The study drew peripheral blood at initial diagnosis, before any treatment.

Amplified material comprised TCR beta CDR3 regions derived from RNA transcripts. Second-round multiplex PCR came after first-round RT-PCR with HTBI primers. TCRdb used MiXCR to reprocess the multiplex PCR reads, holding one entry per CDR3 protein. This sample has roughly 380,000 distinct CDR3 sequences, with 15% found just once. This clonotype was detected many times. The antigen remains undetermined. V lost 5 bases, J lost 4 bases, and 23 bases lay in between. The CDR3 extends over 17 amino acids. Germline V CDR1 and CDR2: MDHEN, SYDVKM. The hyperthyroidism patients had a new diagnosis of under 2 months' duration and were aged 18 to 65. An approximately 9.4 ml volume of fresh peripheral blood provided the PBMCs. Study-wide results and caveats: Sensitivity reached roughly 70% and specificity approximately 78% when the model predicted ophthalmopathy progression.

The chain combines TRBV28 with TRBJ1-2; D gene unclear. The TCR sequence derives from a woman under 30 with stable Graves' hyperthyroidism. The sequenced sample was peripheral blood. This CDR3 reads CASSVPTRINGAYGYTF. CDR3 DNA: TGTGCCAGCAGTGTGCCTACGCGGATCAATGGTGCCTATGGCTACACCTTC.